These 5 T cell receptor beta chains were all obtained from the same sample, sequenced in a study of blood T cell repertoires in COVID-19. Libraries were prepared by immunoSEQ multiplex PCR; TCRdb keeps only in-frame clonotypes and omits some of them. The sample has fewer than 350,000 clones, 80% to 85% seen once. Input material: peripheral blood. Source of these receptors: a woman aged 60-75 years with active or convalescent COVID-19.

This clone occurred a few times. CDR3 DNA: TGCGCCAGCAGCCAAGTGTCAGGGGGGAATCAGCCCCAGCATTTT. The encoded protein is CASSQVSGGNQPQHF. The rearrangement links TRBV4-3 to TRBJ1-5, with 7 positions matching TRBD1. V lost 1 base to trimming and J lost 4 bases; unmatched junction nucleotides: 4. CDR1 and CDR2 (germline): LGHNA, YSLEER. The CDR3 runs 15 residues.

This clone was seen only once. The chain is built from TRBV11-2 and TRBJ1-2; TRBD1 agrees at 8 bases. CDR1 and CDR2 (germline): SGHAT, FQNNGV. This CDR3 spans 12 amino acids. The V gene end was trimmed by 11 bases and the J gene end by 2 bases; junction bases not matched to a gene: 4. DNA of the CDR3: TGTGCCTCGAGACAGGGGAACTATGGCTACACCTTC. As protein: CASRQGNYGYTF.

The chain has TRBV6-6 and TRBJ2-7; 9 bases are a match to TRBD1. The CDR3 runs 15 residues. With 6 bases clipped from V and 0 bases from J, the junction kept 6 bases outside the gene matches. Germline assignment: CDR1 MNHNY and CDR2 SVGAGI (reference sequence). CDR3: CASRPTGGSSYEQYF. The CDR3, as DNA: TGTGCCAGCAGGCCGACAGGGGGGAGCTCCTACGAGCAGTACTTC.

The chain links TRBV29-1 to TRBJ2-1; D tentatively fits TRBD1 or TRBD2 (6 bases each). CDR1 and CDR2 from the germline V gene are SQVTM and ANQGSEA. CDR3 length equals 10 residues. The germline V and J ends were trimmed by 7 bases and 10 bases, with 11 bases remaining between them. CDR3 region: CSAGDTEQFF. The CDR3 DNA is TGCAGCGCGGGGGACACGGAGCAGTTCTTC.

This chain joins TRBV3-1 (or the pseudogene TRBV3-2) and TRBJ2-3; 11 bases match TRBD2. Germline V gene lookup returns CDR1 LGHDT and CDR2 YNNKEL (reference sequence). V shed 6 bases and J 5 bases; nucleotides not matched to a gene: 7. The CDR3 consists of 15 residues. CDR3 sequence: CASSPPGLAEDTQYF. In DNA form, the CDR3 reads TGTGCCAGCAGTCCGCCGGGACTAGCGGAAGATACGCAGTATTTT.